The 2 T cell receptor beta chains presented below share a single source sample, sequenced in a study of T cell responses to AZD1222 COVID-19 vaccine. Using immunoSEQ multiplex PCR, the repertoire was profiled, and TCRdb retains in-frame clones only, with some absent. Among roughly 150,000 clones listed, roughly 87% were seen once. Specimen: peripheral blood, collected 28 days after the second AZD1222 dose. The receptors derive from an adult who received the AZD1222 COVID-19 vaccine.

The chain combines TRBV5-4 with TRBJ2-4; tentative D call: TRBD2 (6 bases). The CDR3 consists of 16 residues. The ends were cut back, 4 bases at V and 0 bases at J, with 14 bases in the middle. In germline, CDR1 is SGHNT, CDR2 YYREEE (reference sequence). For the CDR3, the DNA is TGTGCCAGCAGCCCAGAGACTAGTCTAGCCAAAAACATTCAGTACTTC. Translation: CASSPETSLAKNIQYF.

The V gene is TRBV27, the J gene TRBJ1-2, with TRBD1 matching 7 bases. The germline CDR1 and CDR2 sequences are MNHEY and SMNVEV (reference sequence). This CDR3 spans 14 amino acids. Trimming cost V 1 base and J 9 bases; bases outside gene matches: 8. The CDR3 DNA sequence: TGTGCCAGCAGTTTATTTGACAGGGCCGAAAGCTACACCTTC. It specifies CASSLFDRAESYTF.